This T cell receptor beta chain comes out of a study of radiation and T cells in renal cell carcinoma. CDR1 SGHVS and CDR2 FQNEAQ come from the germline V gene. This CDR3 has 14 residues. V was clipped by 5 bases and J by 0 bases, with 11 bases between them. The method was immunoSEQ multiplex PCR; TCRdb's version includes in-frame clones alone and lacks a portion of them. The sample shows approximately 140,000 clones, around 90% of them seen only once. Documented time point: baseline pretreatment blood. Treatment in this sample: 15 Gy SBRT to primary tumor, nephrectomy 4 weeks later. The sample was blood, taken from a patient whose treatment included radiotherapy and nephrectomy. The TCR originated in a woman aged 70-85 years with renal cell carcinoma. The chain couples TRBV7-8 to TRBJ2-7; no reliable D call. The CDR3 sequence is CASSGRPSSYEQYF. CDR3 coding DNA: TGTGCCAGCAGCGGTCGTCCGAGCTCCTACGAGCAGTACTTC. Supplemented by reference TRBV7-8 and TRBJ2-7, the full variable domain reads GAGVSQSPRYKVAKRGQDVALRCDPISGHVSLFWYQQALGQGPEFLTYFQNEAQLDKSGLPSDRFFAERPEGSVSTLKIQRTQQEDSAVYLCASSGRPSSYEQYFGPGTRLTVT.